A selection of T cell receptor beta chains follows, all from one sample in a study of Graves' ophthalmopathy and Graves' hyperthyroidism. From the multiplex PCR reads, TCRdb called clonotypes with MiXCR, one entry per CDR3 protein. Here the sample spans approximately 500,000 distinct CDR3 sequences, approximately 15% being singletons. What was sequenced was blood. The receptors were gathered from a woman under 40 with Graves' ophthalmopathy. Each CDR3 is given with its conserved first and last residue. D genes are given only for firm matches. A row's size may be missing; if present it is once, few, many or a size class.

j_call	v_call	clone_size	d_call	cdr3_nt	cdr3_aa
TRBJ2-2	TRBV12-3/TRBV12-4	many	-	TGTGCCAGCAGTTTCGCGCAGGGGAACACCGGGGAGCTGTTTTTT	CASSFAQGNTGELFF
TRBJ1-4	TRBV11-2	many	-	TGTGCCAGCAGCTCCGGGGGCGTCGGGGAAAAACTGTTTTTT	CASSSGGVGEKLFF
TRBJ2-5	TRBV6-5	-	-	TGTGCCAGCAGTTACGGCACCCTCGGGGAGACCCAGTACTTC	CASSYGTLGETQYF
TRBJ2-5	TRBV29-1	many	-	TGCAGCGTGTTGAAGGGGGGTTCGACCCAGTACTTC	CSVLKGGSTQYF
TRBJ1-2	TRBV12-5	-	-	TGTGCTAGTGGTGGGCCCAGCGGGGTGTCCTACACCTTC	CASGGPSGVSYTF
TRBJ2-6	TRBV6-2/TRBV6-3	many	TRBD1	TGTGCCAGCAGTTTCCGGGACAGGGGAACGCCTGGGGCCAACGTCCTGACTTTC	CASSFRDRGTPGANVLTF
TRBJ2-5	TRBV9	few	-	TGTGCCAGCAGCGTAGATACAGGAAAAAAAGAGACCCAGTACTTC	CASSVDTGKKETQYF
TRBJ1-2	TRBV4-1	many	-	TGCGCCAGCAGCCAAGTCCGCGGGGGCGGAATTAACTATGGCTACACCTTC	CASSQVRGGGINYGYTF
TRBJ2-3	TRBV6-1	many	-	TGTGCCAGCAGTGTGACTAGTGGTAGTACAGATACGCAGTATTTT	CASSVTSGSTDTQYF
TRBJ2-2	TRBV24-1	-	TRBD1	TGTGCCACCAGTGACCCAGGACAGGGAAAAACCGGGGAGCTGTTTTTT	CATSDPGQGKTGELFF
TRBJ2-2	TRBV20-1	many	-	TGCAGTGCCCAAGGAGAATTCGACACCGGGGAGCTGTTTTTT	CSAQGEFDTGELFF
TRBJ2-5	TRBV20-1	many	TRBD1	TGCAGTGCGACGACCGGGACAGGGGCCGAGACCCAGTACTTC	CSATTGTGAETQYF
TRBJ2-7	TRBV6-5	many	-	TGTGCCAGCAGTTACGGGGGAGGAACCCAGGGTTACGAGCAGTACTTC	CASSYGGGTQGYEQYF
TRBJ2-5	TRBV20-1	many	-	TGCAGTGCTAGAGATTGGGCGAGACAAGAGACCCAGTACTTC	CSARDWARQETQYF
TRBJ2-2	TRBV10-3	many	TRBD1	TGTGCCATCCGGCGACAGGGGTACGACACCGGGGAGCTGTTTTTT	CAIRRQGYDTGELFF